This TCR beta chain originates from a study of vaccination effects on CD4 cells after COVID-19. Study-wide points: Marked clonal contraction was seen in infection- and vaccine-induced clones late after vaccination.

Before any sequencing was done, the ViraFEST assay used viral peptide pools to expand antigen-specific CD4+ T cells. Following culture for ten to eleven days, CD4+ T cells were isolated. A PCR test confirmed that the person had SARS-CoV-2 infection between March and December 2020. At days 3 and 7, half of the medium was exchanged for IL-2 medium. A remark on this clone: No antigen is known for it.

V was trimmed by 3 bases and J by 2 bases, leaving 17 bases between them. Germline-derived CDR1 and CDR2 are KGHSH and LQKENI. CDR3 length: 16 residues. The table came from immunoSEQ multiplex PCR; TCRdb's copy has only in-frame clones and leaves some out. The table records about 20,000 clones, approximately 74% of them present only once. V and J are TRBV18 and TRBJ2-7; D unclear. The source material was CD4+ T cells from PBMCs cultured with SARS-CoV-2 spike peptides, sampled before COVID-19 vaccination. The clonotype originates from a human donor who had a prior SARS-CoV-2 infection. CDR3 DNA sequence: TGTGCCAGCTCACCCTTAGTACCGCGGACCACCTACGAGCAGTACTTC. It codes for CASSPLVPRTTYEQYF.